This TCR beta chain was obtained from a study of blood T cells in healthy people across ages. Study-wide results and limits: Observed TCR beta diversity showed a strong correlation with the percentage of naive T cells as measured by flow cytometry.

A second PCR of roughly 7 to 11 cycles used a sample-barcoded 5' primer and a J-beta primer mix. TCRdb recomputed calls from the 5' RACE reads with MiXCR, one row per CDR3 protein. The profile shows 650,000 to 1,000,000 distinct CDR3 sequences, about 34% of them singletons. CDR3 length equals 17 residues. V trimming: 0 bases; J trimming: 4 bases; junction bases outside the gene matches: 9. CDR1 is LGHNA and CDR2 is YSLEER in the germline V gene. Ranging in age from roughly 6 to 100, the donors were healthy Caucasian individuals from Russia. Turning to this clonotype: The antigen is undetermined. A much larger clone differs by one base, so this may be a read error.

Sequencing was done on a sample of blood. The clonotype comes from a man aged 18 to 30 in good health. The chain recombines TRBV4-3 with TRBJ2-3; 8 bases are a match to TRBD1. CDR3 protein: CASSQEPTGEISDTQYF. The CDR3 coding sequence is TGCGCCAGCAGCCAAGAACCGACAGGGGAGATTTCAGATACGCAGTATTTT.